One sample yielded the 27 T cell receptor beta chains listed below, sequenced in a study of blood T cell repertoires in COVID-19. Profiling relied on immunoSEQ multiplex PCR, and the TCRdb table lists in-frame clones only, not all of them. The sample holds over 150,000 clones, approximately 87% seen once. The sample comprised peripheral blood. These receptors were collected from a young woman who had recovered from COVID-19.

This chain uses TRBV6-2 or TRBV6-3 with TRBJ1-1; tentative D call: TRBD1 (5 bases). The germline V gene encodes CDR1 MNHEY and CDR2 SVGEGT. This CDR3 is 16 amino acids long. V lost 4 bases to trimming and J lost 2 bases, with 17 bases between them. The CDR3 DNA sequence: TGTGCCAGCAGTTCTTTTCGGCAGGGTGAAAACACTGAAGCTTTCTTT. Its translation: CASSSFRQGENTEAFF.

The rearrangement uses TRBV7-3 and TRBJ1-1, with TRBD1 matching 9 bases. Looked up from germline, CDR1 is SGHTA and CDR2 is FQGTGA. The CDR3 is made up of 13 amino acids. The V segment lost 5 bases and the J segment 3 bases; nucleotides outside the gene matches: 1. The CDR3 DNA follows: TGTGCCAGCAGCGGACAGGGGTACACTGAAGCTTTCTTT. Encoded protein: CASSGQGYTEAFF.

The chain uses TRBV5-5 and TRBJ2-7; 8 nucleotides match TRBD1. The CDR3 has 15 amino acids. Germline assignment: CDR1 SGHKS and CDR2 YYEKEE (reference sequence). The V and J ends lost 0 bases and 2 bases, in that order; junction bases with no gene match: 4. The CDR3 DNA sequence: TGTGCCAGCAGCTTGGCAAGGACAGGGCCCTACGAGCAGTACTTC. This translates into CASSLARTGPYEQYF.

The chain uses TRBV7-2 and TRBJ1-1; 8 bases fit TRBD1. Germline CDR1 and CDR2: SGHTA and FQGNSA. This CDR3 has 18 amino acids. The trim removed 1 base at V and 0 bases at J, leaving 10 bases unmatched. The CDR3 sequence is CASSLDGWRDRLNTEAFF. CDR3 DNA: TGTGCCAGCAGCTTAGATGGGTGGAGGGACAGGTTGAACACTGAAGCTTTCTTT.

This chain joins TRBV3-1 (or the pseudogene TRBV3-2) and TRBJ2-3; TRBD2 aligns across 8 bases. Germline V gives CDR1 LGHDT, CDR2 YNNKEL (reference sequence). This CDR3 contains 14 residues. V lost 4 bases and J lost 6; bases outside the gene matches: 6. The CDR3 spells CASSLGLAGDTQYF. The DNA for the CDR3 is TGTGCCAGCAGCCTCGGACTAGCTGGGGATACGCAGTATTTT.

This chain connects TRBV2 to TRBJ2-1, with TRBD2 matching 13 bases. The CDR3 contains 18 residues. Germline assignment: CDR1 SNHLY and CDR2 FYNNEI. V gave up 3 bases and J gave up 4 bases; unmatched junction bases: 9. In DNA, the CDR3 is TGTGCCAGCAGTGACCTAGGGACTAGCGGGGAGCATTACAATGAGCAGTTCTTC. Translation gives CASSDLGTSGEHYNEQFF.

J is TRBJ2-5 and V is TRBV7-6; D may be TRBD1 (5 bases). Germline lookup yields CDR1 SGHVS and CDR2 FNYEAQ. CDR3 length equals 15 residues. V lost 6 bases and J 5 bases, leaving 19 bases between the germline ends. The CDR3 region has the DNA TGTGCCAGCAGTTCAAGGGCAGGGATCGGGGAGACCCAGTACTTC. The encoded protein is CASSSRAGIGETQYF.

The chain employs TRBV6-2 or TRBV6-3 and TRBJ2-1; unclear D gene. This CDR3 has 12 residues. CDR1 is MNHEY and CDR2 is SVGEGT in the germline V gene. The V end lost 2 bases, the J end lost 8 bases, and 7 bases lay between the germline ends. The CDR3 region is CASSYQVDEQFF. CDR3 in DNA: TGTGCCAGCAGTTACCAGGTTGATGAGCAGTTCTTC.

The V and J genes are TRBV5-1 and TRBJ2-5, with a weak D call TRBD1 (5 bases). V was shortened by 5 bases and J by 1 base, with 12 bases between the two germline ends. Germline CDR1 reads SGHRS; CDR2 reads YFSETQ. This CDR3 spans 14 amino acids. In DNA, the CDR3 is TGCGCCAGCAGGATACAGGAGACCCAAGAGACCCAGTACTTC. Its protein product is CASRIQETQETQYF.

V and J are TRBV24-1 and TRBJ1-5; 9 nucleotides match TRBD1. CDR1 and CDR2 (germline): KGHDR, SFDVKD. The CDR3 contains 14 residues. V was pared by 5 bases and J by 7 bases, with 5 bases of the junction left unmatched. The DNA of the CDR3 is TGTGCCACCAGTGGGACAGGGGCGATCCAGCCCCAGCATTTT. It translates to CATSGTGAIQPQHF.

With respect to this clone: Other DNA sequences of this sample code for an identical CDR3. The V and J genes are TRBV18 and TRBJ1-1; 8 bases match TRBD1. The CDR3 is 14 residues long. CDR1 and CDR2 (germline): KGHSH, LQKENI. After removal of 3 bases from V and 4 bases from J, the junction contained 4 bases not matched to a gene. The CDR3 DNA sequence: TGTGCCAGCTCACCCGACAGGGGCTCCACTGAAGCTTTCTTT. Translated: CASSPDRGSTEAFF.

The CDR3 spells CASSHGAGNTEAFF. Here the CDR3 DNA reads TGTGCCAGTAGTCATGGGGCTGGGAACACTGAAGCTTTCTTT. The rearrangement uses TRBV19 and TRBJ1-1, with D maybe TRBD1 (5 bases). The CDR3 covers 14 residues. From germline, CDR1 is LNHDA and CDR2 SQIVND (reference sequence). The V end was cut by 5 bases, the J end by 1 base, with 11 bases between.

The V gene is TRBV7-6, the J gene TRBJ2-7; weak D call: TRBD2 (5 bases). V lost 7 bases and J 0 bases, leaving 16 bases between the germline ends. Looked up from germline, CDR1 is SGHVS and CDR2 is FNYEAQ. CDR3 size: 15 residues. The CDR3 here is CASTPSPESSYEQYF. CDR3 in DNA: TGTGCCAGCACCCCTAGCCCAGAGAGCTCCTACGAGCAGTACTTC.

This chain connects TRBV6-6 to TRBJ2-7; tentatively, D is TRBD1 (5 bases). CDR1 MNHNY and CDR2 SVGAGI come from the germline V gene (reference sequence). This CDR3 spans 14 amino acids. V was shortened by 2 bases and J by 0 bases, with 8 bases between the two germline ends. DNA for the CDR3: TGTGCCAGCAGTTACGATGACAGCTCCTACGAGCAGTACGTC. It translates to CASSYDDSSYEQYV.

The CDR3 nucleotides read TGTGCCAGCAGCTTGGGGGGAGCAGATACGCAGTATTTT. It codes for CASSLGGADTQYF. The genes are TRBV5-4 and TRBJ2-3; D is perhaps TRBD2 (5 bases). The CDR3 is made up of 13 amino acids. CDR1 is SGHNT, CDR2 YYREEE, per germline (reference sequence). V was shortened by 0 bases and J by 4 bases, with 6 bases between the two germline ends.

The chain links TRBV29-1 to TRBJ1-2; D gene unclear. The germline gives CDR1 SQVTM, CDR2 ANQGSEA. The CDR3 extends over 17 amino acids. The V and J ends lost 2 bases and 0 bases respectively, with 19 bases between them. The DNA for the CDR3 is TGCAGCGTTGAATTACTCAGGTTGTTAACTTCTAACTATGGCTACACCTTC. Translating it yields CSVELLRLLTSNYGYTF.

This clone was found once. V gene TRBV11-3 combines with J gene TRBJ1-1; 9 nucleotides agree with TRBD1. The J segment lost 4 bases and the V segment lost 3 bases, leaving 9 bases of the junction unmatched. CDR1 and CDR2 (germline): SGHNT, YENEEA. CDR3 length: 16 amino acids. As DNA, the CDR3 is TGTGCCAGCAGCTTGGCTAAACAGGGGGCGGTCACTGAAGCTTTCTTT. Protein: CASSLAKQGAVTEAFF.

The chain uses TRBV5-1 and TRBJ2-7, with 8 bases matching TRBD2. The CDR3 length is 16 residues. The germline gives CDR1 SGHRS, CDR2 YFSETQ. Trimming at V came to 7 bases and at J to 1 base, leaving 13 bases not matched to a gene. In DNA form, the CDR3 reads TGCGCCAGCTGTGTTAGGGCGGGGGGAAGTTCCTACGAGCAGTACTTC. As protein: CASCVRAGGSSYEQYF.

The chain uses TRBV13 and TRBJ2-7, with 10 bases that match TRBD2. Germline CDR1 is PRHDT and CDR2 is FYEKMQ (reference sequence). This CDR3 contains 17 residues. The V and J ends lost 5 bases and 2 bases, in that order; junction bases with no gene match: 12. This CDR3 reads CASSHSLTSGEPYEQYF. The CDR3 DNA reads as TGTGCCAGCAGCCATTCCCTTACTAGCGGGGAACCCTACGAGCAGTACTTC. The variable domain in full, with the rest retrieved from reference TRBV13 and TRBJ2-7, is AAGVIQSPRHLIKEKRETATLKCYPIPRHDTVYWYQQGPGQDPQFLISFYEKMQSDKGSIPDRFSAQQFSDYHSELNMSSLELGDSALYFCASSHSLTSGEPYEQYFGPGTRLTVT.

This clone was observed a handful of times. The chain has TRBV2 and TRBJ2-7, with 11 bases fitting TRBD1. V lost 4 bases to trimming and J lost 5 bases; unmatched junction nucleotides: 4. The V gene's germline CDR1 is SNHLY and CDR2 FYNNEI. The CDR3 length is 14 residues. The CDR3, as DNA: TGTGCCAGCAGTGTGGACAGGGGGCTCAACGAGCAGTACGTC. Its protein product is CASSVDRGLNEQYV.

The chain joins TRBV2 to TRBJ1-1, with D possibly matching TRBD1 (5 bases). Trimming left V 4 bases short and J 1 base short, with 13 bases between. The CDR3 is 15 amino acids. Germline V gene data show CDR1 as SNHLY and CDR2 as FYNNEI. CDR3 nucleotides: TGTGCCAGCAGTGCGATGCAGGGCCAGAACACTGAAGCTTTCTTT. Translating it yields CASSAMQGQNTEAFF.

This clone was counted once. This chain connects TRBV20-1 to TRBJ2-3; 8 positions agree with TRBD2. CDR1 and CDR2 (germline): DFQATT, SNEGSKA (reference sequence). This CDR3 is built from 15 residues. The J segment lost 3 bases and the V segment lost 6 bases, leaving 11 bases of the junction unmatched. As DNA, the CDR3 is TGCAGTGCCAGTGGTCGAATAGCGGGGACAGATACGCAGTATTTT. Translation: CSASGRIAGTDTQYF.

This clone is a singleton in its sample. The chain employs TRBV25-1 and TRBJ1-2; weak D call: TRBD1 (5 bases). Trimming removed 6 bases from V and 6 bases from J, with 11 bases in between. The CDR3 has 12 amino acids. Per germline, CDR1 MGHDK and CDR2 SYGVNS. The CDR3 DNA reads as TGTGCCAGCAGGGACATAGTAGATGGCTACACCTTC. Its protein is CASRDIVDGYTF.

CDR3 nucleotides: TGTGCCAGCGGACCCCAGGGCGTGTATAGCAATCAGCCCCAGCATTTT. It specifies CASGPQGVYSNQPQHF. The genes are TRBV6-4 and TRBJ1-5, with TRBD1 as a possible D gene (5 bases). Trimming pared 8 bases from V and 0 bases from J, leaving 17 bases between. This CDR3 is built from 16 residues. From germline, CDR1 is MRHNA and CDR2 SNTAGT.

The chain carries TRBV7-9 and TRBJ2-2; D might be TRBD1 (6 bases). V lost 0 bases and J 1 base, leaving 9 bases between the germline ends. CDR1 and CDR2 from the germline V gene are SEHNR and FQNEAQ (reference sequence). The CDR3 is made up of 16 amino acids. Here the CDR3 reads CASSLADRENTGELFF. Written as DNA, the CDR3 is TGTGCCAGCAGCTTAGCGGACAGAGAGAACACCGGGGAGCTGTTTTTT.

CDR3 nucleotide sequence: TGTGCCAGCAGCCAAGTGGTCGGAGAGACCCAGTACTTC. This sequence encodes CASSQVVGETQYF. V and J are TRBV3-1 (or the pseudogene TRBV3-2) and TRBJ2-5; D call uncertain. Per the germline V gene, CDR1 is LGHDT and CDR2 is YNNKEL (reference sequence). V was trimmed by 1 base and J by 4 bases, leaving 7 bases between them. CDR3 length: 13 amino acids.

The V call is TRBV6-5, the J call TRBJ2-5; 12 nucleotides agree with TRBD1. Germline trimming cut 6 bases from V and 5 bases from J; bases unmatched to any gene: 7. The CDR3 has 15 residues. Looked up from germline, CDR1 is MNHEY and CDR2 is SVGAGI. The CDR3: CASRGDRGRGETQYF. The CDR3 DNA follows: TGTGCCAGCAGGGGGGACAGGGGGCGCGGGGAGACCCAGTACTTC.